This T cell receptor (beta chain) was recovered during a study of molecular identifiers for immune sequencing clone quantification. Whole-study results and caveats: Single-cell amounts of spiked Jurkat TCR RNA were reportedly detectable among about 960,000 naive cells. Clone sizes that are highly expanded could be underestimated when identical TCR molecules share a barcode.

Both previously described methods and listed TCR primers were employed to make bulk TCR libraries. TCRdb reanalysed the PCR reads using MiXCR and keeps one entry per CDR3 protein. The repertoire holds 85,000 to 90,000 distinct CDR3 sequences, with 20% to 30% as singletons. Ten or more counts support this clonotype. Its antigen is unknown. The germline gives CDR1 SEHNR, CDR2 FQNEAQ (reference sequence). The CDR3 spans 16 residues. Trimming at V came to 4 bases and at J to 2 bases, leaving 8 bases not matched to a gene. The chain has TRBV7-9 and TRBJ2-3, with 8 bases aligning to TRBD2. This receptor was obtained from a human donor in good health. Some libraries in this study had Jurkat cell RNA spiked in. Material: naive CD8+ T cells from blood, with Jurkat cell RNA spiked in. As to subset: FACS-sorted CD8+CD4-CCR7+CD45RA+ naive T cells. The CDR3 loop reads CASSSGLAGDTDTQYF. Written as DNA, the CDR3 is TGTGCCAGCAGCTCCGGGCTAGCGGGTGACACAGATACGCAGTATTTT.